These 31 T cell receptor beta chains were sequenced from one sample in a study of shared clonotypes between healthy human individuals. Sequenced by immunoSEQ multiplex PCR; TCRdb stores in-frame clones only, minus some. The table includes over 2 million clones, 85% to 95% detected once. Material for sequencing was naive CD4+ T cells from PBMCs. Subset: CD45RA+ positively selected. These receptors were obtained from a man aged 18 to 35 in good health. Some clones in this sample may be carry-over from other donors' samples.

The chain's CDR3 is CASSLYGLYNYGYTF. CDR3 coding DNA: TGTGCCAGCAGTTTATACGGGCTTTATAACTATGGCTACACCTTC. V gene TRBV28 combines with J gene TRBJ1-2; D gene uncertain. Trimming stripped 1 base from V and 1 base from J, with 10 bases between. There are 15 residues in the CDR3. In germline, CDR1 is MDHEN, CDR2 SYDVKM.

V is TRBV29-1 and J is TRBJ1-1, with 9 bases aligning to TRBD1. CDR1 and CDR2 from the germline V gene are SQVTM and ANQGSEA. The CDR3 totals 16 residues. V shed 6 bases and J 0 bases; nucleotides not matched to a gene: 11. The CDR3 is CSVATGQGTLNTEAFF. CDR3 DNA sequence: TGCAGCGTGGCGACCGGACAGGGGACCCTGAACACTGAAGCTTTCTTT.

V is TRBV7-8 and J is TRBJ2-3, with D hard to call. Germline CDR1 SGHVS, CDR2 FQNEAQ. Trimming took off 4 bases at V and 2 bases at J, with 13 bases between the two ends. The CDR3 loop spans 15 amino acids. This chain's CDR3 is CASSSLYTLTDTQYF. CDR3 DNA sequence: TGTGCCAGCAGCTCCCTCTACACCCTCACAGATACGCAGTATTTT.

As for this clone: At the DNA level, this CDR3 is encoded by other sequences in the same sample as well. J is TRBJ2-7 and V is TRBV6-1, with a possible D match to TRBD2 (5 bases). CDR1 is MNHNS and CDR2 is SASEGT in the germline V gene. Trimming pared 1 base from V and 1 base from J, leaving 8 bases between. The length of the CDR3 is 14 residues. The DNA of the CDR3 is TGTGCCAGCAGTGAAGTTTCGGGGTCCTACGAGCAGTACTTC. Encoded protein: CASSEVSGSYEQYF.

J is TRBJ2-3 and V is TRBV12-5; a possible D gene is TRBD2 (6 bases). V was cut by 3 bases and J by 2 bases, with 9 bases left in between. Germline V gene data show CDR1 as LGHNT and CDR2 as FRNRAP. The CDR3 has 14 residues. The CDR3 DNA reads TGTGCTAGTGGTTTTAGCGGAGCCACAGATACGCAGTATTTT. It encodes CASGFSGATDTQYF.

The chain carries TRBV28 and TRBJ1-5, with D unresolved. Germline CDR1 is MDHEN and CDR2 is SYDVKM. The V and J ends lost 1 base and 0 bases respectively, with 10 bases between them. The CDR3 totals 16 residues. As DNA, the CDR3 is TGTGCCAGCAGTTTATTGGCGGCCCCTAGCAATCAGCCCCAGCATTTT. Translating gives CASSLLAAPSNQPQHF. The full variable domain, with the rest looked up from reference TRBV28 and TRBJ1-5, is DVKVTQSSRYLVKRTGEKVFLECVQDMDHENMFWYRQDPGLGLRLIYFSYDVKMKEKGDIPEGYSVSREKKERFSLILESASTNQTSMYLCASSLLAAPSNQPQHFGDGTRLSIL.

V usage is TRBV6-1 and J usage is TRBJ2-7, with 10 nucleotides matching TRBD2. The length of the CDR3 is 16 residues. Germline lookup yields CDR1 MNHNS and CDR2 SASEGT. V lost 0 bases, J lost 5 bases, and 7 bases stayed unmatched. The CDR3 is CASSEARPSGSHEQYF. CDR3 sequence (DNA): TGTGCCAGCAGTGAAGCGCGGCCTAGCGGGAGCCACGAGCAGTACTTC.

V and J are TRBV5-5 and TRBJ2-7; 8 bases align to TRBD1. The CDR3 runs to 15 residues. Looked up from germline, CDR1 is SGHKS and CDR2 is YYEKEE (reference sequence). The V segment lost 4 bases and the J segment 6 bases; nucleotides outside the gene matches: 12. The CDR3, as DNA: TGTGCCAGCAGCACGCTGACAGGGGCCCTATCCGAGCAGTACTTC. Protein sequence: CASSTLTGALSEQYF.

The table lists this clone with a count of one. The chain links TRBV25-1 to TRBJ2-7; possibly TRBD1 or TRBD2 for D (5 bases each). CDR1 is MGHDK and CDR2 is SYGVNS in the germline V gene. This CDR3 is built from 15 residues. V lost 3 bases to trimming and J lost 1 base, with 13 bases between them. The CDR3 here is CASSEYRGRSYEQYF. The CDR3 DNA sequence: TGTGCCAGCAGTGAGTATCGGGGCAGGTCCTACGAGCAGTACTTC.

In the case of this clone: The sample holds other DNA sequences that translate to the same CDR3. This sequence joins TRBV7-3 and TRBJ1-1; perhaps TRBD1 as D (5 bases). Trimming took 5 bases from V and 4 from J, leaving 11 bases between them. CDR3 length: 13 amino acids. Germline lookup yields CDR1 SGHTA and CDR2 FQGTGA. CDR3 sequence: CASSPGGGTEAFF. Written as DNA, the CDR3 is TGTGCCAGCAGCCCTGGCGGGGGCACTGAAGCTTTCTTT.

CDR3 loop: CSVVKVQGGAYGYTF. In DNA, the CDR3 is TGCAGCGTTGTAAAAGTCCAAGGGGGAGCGTATGGCTACACCTTC. J is TRBJ1-2 and V is TRBV29-1; D is possibly TRBD1 (6 bases). Germline V gives CDR1 SQVTM, CDR2 ANQGSEA. The CDR3 consists of 15 residues. With 4 bases removed from V and 5 bases from J, the gap between germline ends came to 20 bases.

The J gene is TRBJ1-5, the V gene TRBV6-1; D might be TRBD1 (6 bases). Per the germline V gene, CDR1 is MNHNS and CDR2 is SASEGT. Trimming shortened V by 3 bases and J by 4 bases, and 13 bases separated the two germline ends. The CDR3 runs to 15 residues. The CDR3 DNA is TGTGCCAGCAGTGACCTGGGACACGGGAATCAGCCCCAGCATTTT. It yields the protein CASSDLGHGNQPQHF.

This chain connects TRBV4-2 to TRBJ2-7, with 10 bases that match TRBD2. CDR1 and CDR2 from the germline V gene are LGHNA and YNFKEQ. The CDR3 consists of 17 residues. J was trimmed by 7 bases and V by 3 bases; bases with no gene match: 15. CDR3 in amino acids: CASSQAPPLAGVGEQYF. CDR3 nucleotides: TGTGCCAGCAGCCAGGCCCCTCCCCTAGCGGGAGTGGGGGAGCAGTACTTC.

The genes are TRBV28 and TRBJ1-5, with D tentatively TRBD1 (5 bases). CDR1 is MDHEN and CDR2 is SYDVKM in the germline V gene. The CDR3 spans 14 residues. V lost 8 bases and J lost 3, with 14 bases in between. CDR3 sequence (DNA): TGTGCCAGCGGAAGGGGTCATCTCAATCAGCCCCAGCATTTT. Translating it yields CASGRGHLNQPQHF. Supplemented by reference TRBV28 and TRBJ1-5, the full variable domain reads DVKVTQSSRYLVKRTGEKVFLECVQDMDHENMFWYRQDPGLGLRLIYFSYDVKMKEKGDIPEGYSVSREKKERFSLILESASTNQTSMYLCASGRGHLNQPQHFGDGTRLSIL.

Comment on this clone: The same CDR3 can be traced to other DNA sequences in this sample. This chain joins TRBV5-1 and TRBJ2-3, with TRBD2 matching over 7 bases. The CDR3 is made up of 15 amino acids. V lost 1 base and J lost 3; bases outside the gene matches: 5. Germline V gene lookup returns CDR1 SGHRS and CDR2 YFSETQ. In DNA, the CDR3 is TGCGCCAGCAGCTTGTCTGGCGGGAGTACAGATACGCAGTATTTT. Translated: CASSLSGGSTDTQYF.

The V and J genes are TRBV28 and TRBJ1-5; D perhaps matches TRBD1 (6 bases). Germline assignment: CDR1 MDHEN and CDR2 SYDVKM. Trimming cost V 7 bases and J 7 bases, with 14 bases left between them. CDR3 length equals 13 residues. DNA of the CDR3: TGTGCCAGCACCAAACCCGGGGGCCAGCCCCAGCATTTT. Protein product: CASTKPGGQPQHF.

The rearrangement joins TRBV5-1 to TRBJ2-3, with 8 bases fitting TRBD1. The CDR3 is 15 amino acids. V lost 5 bases, J lost 3 bases, and 8 bases stayed unmatched. CDR1 is SGHRS and CDR2 is YFSETQ in the germline V gene. CDR3 bases: TGCGCCAGCAGAACAACAGGGGGTGGAACAGATACGCAGTATTTT. It translates to CASRTTGGGTDTQYF.

The chain carries TRBV6-5 and TRBJ2-7, with a tentative D call TRBD2 (6 bases). The germline gives CDR1 MNHEY, CDR2 SVGAGI. The V and J ends lost 6 bases and 2 bases respectively, with 14 bases between them. The CDR3 is made up of 14 amino acids. CDR3 in amino acids: CASSGGGIPYEQYF. The CDR3, as DNA: TGTGCCAGCAGCGGAGGCGGGATTCCCTACGAGCAGTACTTC.

The sample holds one count of this clone. The same CDR3 can be traced to other DNA sequences in this sample. The V call is TRBV7-2, the J call TRBJ1-5; D call uncertain. The CDR3 loop spans 15 amino acids. V was trimmed by 0 bases and J by 0 bases, leaving 6 bases between them. Germline V gene data show CDR1 as SGHTA and CDR2 as FQGNSA. CDR3 region: CASSLAGGSNQPQHF. In nucleotides, the CDR3 is TGTGCCAGCAGCTTAGCGGGAGGTAGCAATCAGCCCCAGCATTTT.

The chain uses TRBV6-1 and TRBJ2-7; the D call may be TRBD1 or TRBD2 (6 bases each). CDR1 is MNHNS and CDR2 is SASEGT in the germline V gene. V was clipped by 3 bases and J by 0 bases, with 15 bases between them. This CDR3 is built from 16 residues. The chain's CDR3 is CASSDGGRQASYEQYF. In DNA, the CDR3 is TGTGCCAGCAGTGACGGGGGCAGACAAGCCTCCTACGAGCAGTACTTC.

The chain employs TRBV5-1 and TRBJ2-5; TRBD2 might be the D (6 bases). The germline CDR1 and CDR2 sequences are SGHRS and YFSETQ. The CDR3 contains 13 residues. With 7 bases removed from V and 5 bases from J, the gap between germline ends came to 15 bases. This CDR3 reads CASWERAAETQYF. The CDR3 coding sequence is TGCGCCAGCTGGGAGCGGGCTGCGGAGACCCAGTACTTC.

The rearrangement links TRBV5-5 to TRBJ1-1; the D gene is possibly TRBD1 (5 bases). Germline V lookup: CDR1 SGHKS, CDR2 YYEKEE (reference sequence). The ends were cut back, 1 base at V and 1 base at J, with 8 bases in the middle. CDR3 length equals 14 residues. In nucleotides, the CDR3 is TGTGCCAGCAGCTTGACAACAGGGAACACTGAAGCTTTCTTT. This gives the protein CASSLTTGNTEAFF.

The chain employs TRBV4-2 and TRBJ2-2, with 13 nucleotides matching TRBD2. Germline V gene lookup returns CDR1 LGHNA and CDR2 YNFKEQ. With 6 bases clipped from V and 6 bases from J, the junction kept 4 bases outside the gene matches. This CDR3 has 15 residues. The CDR3 DNA reads TGTGCCAGCAGACGGACTAGCGGGAGTCCCGGGGAGCTGTTTTTT. Translating gives CASRRTSGSPGELFF.

This clone was picked up a small number of times. This chain links TRBV29-1 with TRBJ1-4, with a tentative D call TRBD1 (5 bases). Germline assignment: CDR1 SQVTM and CDR2 ANQGSEA. The length of the CDR3 is 13 residues. The V end lost 4 bases, the J end lost 7 bases, and 13 bases lay between the germline ends. The CDR3 sequence: CSVVRQGGEKLFF. For the CDR3, the DNA is TGCAGCGTTGTGAGGCAGGGAGGTGAAAAACTGTTTTTT.

This clone was recorded only once. The chain links TRBV18 to TRBJ2-7; D might be TRBD2 (5 bases). Trimming left V 3 bases short and J 0 bases short, with 6 bases between. The length of the CDR3 is 13 residues. Germline CDR1 is KGHSH and CDR2 is LQKENI. CDR3 DNA sequence: TGTGCCAGCTCACCGACTACCTCCTACGAGCAGTACTTC. Residues: CASSPTTSYEQYF.

The CDR3 protein is CASSLVGQILTGELFF. In DNA form, the CDR3 reads TGTGCCAGCAGCTTAGTCGGTCAAATACTCACCGGGGAGCTGTTTTTT. The chain is built from TRBV11-2 and TRBJ2-2; D gene unclear. Per germline, CDR1 SGHAT and CDR2 FQNNGV. The CDR3 consists of 16 residues. V was pared by 1 base and J by 4 bases, with 13 bases between.

This clone was detected only once. The chain is built from TRBV9 and TRBJ1-3; D unresolved. The CDR3 covers 14 residues. Between the trimmed V and J ends, which lost 4 bases and 8 bases, there was a span of 16 bases. The germline V gene has CDR1 SGDLS and CDR2 YYNGEE. CDR3 bases: TGTGCCAGCAGCTTAAGACCCAGGACGGACACCATATATTTT. Translation gives CASSLRPRTDTIYF.

The chain recombines TRBV6-1 with TRBJ1-5; D gene ambiguous. Per germline, CDR1 MNHNS and CDR2 SASEGT. The V end lost 3 bases, the J end lost 0 bases, and 12 bases lay between the germline ends. This CDR3 has 16 amino acids. The DNA for the CDR3 is TGTGCCAGCAGTGAGAGACGGCGCTATAGCAATCAGCCCCAGCATTTT. Encoded protein: CASSERRRYSNQPQHF.

The J gene is TRBJ2-1, the V gene TRBV7-3; D gene uncertain. The CDR3 totals 15 residues. Germline CDR1 is SGHTA and CDR2 is FQGTGA. V was clipped by 4 bases and J by 4 bases, with 14 bases between them. This chain's CDR3 is CASSSDLSSYNEQFF. DNA for the CDR3: TGTGCCAGCAGCTCAGACTTGTCCTCATACAATGAGCAGTTCTTC.

V gene TRBV28 combines with J gene TRBJ1-1; maybe TRBD1 (6 bases). The V end was cut by 5 bases, the J end by 4 bases, with 11 bases between. The CDR3 is 13 amino acids. CDR1 MDHEN and CDR2 SYDVKM come from the germline V gene. The CDR3 DNA sequence: TGTGCCAGCAGTCCAGGGGTGGGCACTGAAGCTTTCTTT. This gives the protein CASSPGVGTEAFF.

The genes are TRBV7-2 and TRBJ1-6; D is uncertain. Germline lookup yields CDR1 SGHTA and CDR2 FQGNSA. V was clipped by 5 bases and J by 0 bases, with 8 bases between them. CDR3 length equals 15 residues. This CDR3 is CASSAWGSYNSPLHF. The CDR3 bases are TGTGCCAGCAGCGCCTGGGGCTCCTATAATTCACCCCTCCACTTT.